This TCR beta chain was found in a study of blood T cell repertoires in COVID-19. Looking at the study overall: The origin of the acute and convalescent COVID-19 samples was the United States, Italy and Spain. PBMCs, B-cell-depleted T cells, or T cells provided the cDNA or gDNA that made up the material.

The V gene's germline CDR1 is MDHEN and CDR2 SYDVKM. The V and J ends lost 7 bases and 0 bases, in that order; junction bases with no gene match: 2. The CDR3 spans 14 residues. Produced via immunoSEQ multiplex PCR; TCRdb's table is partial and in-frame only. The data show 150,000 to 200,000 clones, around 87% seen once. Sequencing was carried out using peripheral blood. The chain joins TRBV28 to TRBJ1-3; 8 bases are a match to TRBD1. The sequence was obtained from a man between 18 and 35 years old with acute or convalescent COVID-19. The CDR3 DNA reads TGTGCCAGCAACGACAGGGGCTCTGGAAACACCATATATTTT. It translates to CASNDRGSGNTIYF.